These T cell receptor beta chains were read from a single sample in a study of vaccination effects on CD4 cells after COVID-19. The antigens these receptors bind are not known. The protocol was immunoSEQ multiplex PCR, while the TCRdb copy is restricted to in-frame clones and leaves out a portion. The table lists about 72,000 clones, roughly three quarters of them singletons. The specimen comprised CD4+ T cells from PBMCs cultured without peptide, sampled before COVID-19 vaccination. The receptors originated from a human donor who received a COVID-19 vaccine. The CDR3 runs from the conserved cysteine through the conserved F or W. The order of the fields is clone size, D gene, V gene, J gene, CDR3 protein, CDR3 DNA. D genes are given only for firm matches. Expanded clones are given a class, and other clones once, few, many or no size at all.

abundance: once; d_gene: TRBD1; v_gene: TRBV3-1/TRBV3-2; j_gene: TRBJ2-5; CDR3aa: CASSHRTGSRQETQYF; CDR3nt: TGTGCCAGCAGCCACCGGACAGGGTCTCGACAAGAGACCCAGTACTTC
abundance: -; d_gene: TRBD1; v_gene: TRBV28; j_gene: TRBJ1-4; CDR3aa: CASSAHSGGNEKLFF; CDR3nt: TGTGCCAGCAGTGCCCATTCAGGGGGCAATGAAAAACTGTTTTTT
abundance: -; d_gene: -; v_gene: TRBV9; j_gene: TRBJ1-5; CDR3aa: CASSVGEGPRPQHF; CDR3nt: TGTGCCAGCAGCGTAGGGGAGGGCCCCCGACCCCAGCATTTT
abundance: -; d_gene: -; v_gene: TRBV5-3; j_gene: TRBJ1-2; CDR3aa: CARSFIEPLSDGYTF; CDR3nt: TGTGCCAGAAGCTTTATCGAGCCCCTAAGCGATGGCTACACCTTC
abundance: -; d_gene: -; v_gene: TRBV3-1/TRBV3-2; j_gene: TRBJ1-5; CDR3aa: CASSQAAGEMADAKNQPQHF; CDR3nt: TGTGCCAGCAGCCAAGCGGCGGGCGAGATGGCCGATGCGAAGAATCAGCCCCAGCATTTT
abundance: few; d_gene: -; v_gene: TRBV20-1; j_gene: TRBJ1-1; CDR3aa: CSAPVVGRAFF; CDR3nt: TGCAGTGCTCCCGTAGTGGGCAGAGCTTTCTTT
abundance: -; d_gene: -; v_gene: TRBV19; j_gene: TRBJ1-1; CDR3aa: CASSIFGRGVTEAFF; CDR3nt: TGTGCCAGTAGTATTTTTGGCAGGGGAGTTACTGAAGCTTTCTTT
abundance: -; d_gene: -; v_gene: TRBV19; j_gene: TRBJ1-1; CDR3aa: CASSSGRNIANTEAFF; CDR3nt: TGTGCCAGTAGTAGTGGACGGAATATAGCGAACACTGAAGCTTTCTTT
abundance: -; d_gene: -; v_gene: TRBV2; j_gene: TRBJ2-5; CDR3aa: CASSESLAQETQYF; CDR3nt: TGTGCCAGCAGTGAGTCATTAGCTCAAGAGACCCAGTACTTC
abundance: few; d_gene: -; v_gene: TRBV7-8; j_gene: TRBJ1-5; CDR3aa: CASSSGLKNQPQHF; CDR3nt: TGTGCCAGCAGCTCGGGACTCAAAAATCAGCCCCAGCATTTT
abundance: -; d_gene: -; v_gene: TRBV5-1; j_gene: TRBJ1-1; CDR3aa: CASSLDIGRANTEAFF; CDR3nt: TGCGCCAGCAGCTTGGATATCGGCAGGGCGAACACTGAAGCTTTCTTT
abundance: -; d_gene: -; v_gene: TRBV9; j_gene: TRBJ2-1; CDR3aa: CASSVYSYNEQFF; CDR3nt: TGTGCCAGCAGCGTTTACAGCTACAATGAGCAGTTCTTC
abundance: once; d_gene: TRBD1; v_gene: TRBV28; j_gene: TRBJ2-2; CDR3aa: CASRPGQGIVGELFF; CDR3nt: TGTGCCAGCAGACCGGGACAGGGTATCGTCGGGGAGCTGTTTTTT
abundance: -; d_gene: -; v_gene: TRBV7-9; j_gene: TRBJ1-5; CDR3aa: CASPRRSVSNQPQHF; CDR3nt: TGTGCCAGCCCTCGGAGGTCTGTAAGCAATCAGCCCCAGCATTTT
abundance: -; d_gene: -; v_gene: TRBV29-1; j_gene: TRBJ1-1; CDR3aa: CSAVVFGGSTEAFF; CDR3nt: TGCAGCGCCGTTGTATTTGGGGGCAGTACTGAAGCTTTCTTT
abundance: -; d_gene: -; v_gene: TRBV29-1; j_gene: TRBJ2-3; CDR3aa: CSSKGVGTDTQYF; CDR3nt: TGCAGCTCCAAAGGGGTTGGTACAGATACGCAGTATTTT
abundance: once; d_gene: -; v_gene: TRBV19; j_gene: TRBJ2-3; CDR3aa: CASSISTSTDTQYF; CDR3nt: TGTGCCAGTAGTATAAGCACCAGCACAGATACGCAGTATTTT
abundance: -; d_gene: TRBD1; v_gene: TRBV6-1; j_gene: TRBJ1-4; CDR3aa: CASSEQGVVNEKLFF; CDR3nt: TGTGCCAGCAGTGAACAGGGGGTAGTTAATGAAAAACTGTTTTTT
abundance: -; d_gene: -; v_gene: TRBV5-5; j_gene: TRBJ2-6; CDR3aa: CASSPVVGRTGANVLTF; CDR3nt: TGTGCCAGCAGCCCAGTGGTGGGGAGGACCGGGGCCAACGTCCTGACTTTC
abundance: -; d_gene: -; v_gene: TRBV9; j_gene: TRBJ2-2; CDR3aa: CASGLTGTGELFF; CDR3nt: TGTGCCAGCGGTTTGACAGGCACCGGGGAGCTGTTTTTT
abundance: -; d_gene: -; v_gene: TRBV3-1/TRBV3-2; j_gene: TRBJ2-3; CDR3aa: CASSHSGGRADTQYF; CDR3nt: TGTGCCAGCAGCCATTCGGGGGGCCGGGCAGATACGCAGTATTTT
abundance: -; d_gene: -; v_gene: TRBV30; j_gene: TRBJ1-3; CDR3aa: CLERAGNTIYF; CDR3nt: TGTCTGGAAAGGGCCGGAAACACCATATATTTT
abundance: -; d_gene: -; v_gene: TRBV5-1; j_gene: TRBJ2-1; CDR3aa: CASSVRDRSSYNEQFF; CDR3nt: TGCGCCAGCAGCGTGAGAGACAGGAGCTCCTACAATGAGCAGTTCTTC
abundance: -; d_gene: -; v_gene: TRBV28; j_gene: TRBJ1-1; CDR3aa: CASSLMNTEAFF; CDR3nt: TGTGCCAGCAGTCTTATGAACACTGAAGCTTTCTTT
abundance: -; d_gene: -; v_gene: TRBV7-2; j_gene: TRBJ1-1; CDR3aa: CASSLATGKLNTEAFF; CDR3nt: TGTGCCAGCAGCTTAGCTACCGGCAAATTGAACACTGAAGCTTTCTTT
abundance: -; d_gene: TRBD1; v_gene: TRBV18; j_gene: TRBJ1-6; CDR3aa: CASSLNRGIYNSPLHF; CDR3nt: TGTGCCAGCTCACTAAACAGGGGCATTTATAATTCACCCCTCCACTTT
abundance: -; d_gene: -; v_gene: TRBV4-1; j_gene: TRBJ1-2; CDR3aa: CASSQEGNSLNYGYTF; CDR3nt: TGCGCCAGCAGCCAAGAGGGGAACTCTTTGAACTATGGCTACACCTTC
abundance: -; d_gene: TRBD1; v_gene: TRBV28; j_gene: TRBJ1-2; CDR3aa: CASGPGQGTVGYTF; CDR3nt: TGTGCCAGCGGTCCTGGACAGGGGACGGTGGGCTACACCTTC
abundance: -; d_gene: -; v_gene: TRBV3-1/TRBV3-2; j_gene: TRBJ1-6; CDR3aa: CASSHPDNSPLHF; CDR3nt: TGTGCCAGCAGCCATCCCGATAATTCACCCCTCCACTTT
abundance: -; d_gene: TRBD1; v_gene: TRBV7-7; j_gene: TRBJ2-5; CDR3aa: CASSLQGAGTQYF; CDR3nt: TGTGCCAGCAGCTTACAGGGGGCTGGGACCCAGTACTTC
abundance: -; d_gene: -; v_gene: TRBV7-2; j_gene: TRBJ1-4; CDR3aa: CASSLGGTNEKLFF; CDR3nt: TGTGCCAGCAGCTTAGGGGGGACTAATGAAAAACTGTTTTTT
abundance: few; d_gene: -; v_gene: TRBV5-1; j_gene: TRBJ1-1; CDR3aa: CASSPEGVPDLNTEAFF; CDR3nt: TGCGCCAGCAGCCCCGAGGGGGTCCCGGATCTGAACACTGAAGCTTTCTTT
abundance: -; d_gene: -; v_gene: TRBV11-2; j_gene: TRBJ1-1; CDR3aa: CASSNTLRGGEAFF; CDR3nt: TGTGCCAGCAGCAATACCTTGAGGGGGGGTGAAGCTTTCTTT
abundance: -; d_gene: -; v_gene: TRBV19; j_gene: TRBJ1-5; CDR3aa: CASSIVTGPPQPQHF; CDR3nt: TGTGCCAGTAGTATAGTGACAGGTCCACCCCAGCCCCAGCATTTT
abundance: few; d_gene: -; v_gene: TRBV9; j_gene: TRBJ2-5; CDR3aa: CASSPGSPGETQYF; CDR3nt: TGTGCCAGCAGCCCAGGTTCCCCGGGAGAGACCCAGTACTTC
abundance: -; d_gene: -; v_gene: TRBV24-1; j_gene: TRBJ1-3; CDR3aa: CATSDTRDSGNTIYF; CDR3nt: TGTGCCACCAGTGATACTAGGGACTCTGGAAACACCATATATTTT
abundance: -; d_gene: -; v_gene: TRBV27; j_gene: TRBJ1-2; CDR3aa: CASKFLSGDYGYTF; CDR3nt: TGTGCCAGCAAATTTCTTTCAGGGGACTATGGCTACACCTTC
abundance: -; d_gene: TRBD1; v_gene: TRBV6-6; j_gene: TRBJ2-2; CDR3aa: CASLTKQGDTGELFF; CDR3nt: TGTGCCAGCTTAACGAAACAGGGGGACACCGGGGAGCTGTTTTTT
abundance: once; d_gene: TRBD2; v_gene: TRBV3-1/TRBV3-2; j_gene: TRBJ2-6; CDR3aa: CASSLSLGLAGSSGANVLTF; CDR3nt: TGTGCCAGCAGCCTAAGTTTAGGACTAGCGGGTTCCTCTGGGGCCAACGTCCTGACTTTC
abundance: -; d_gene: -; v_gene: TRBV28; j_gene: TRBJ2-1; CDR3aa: CASSLNGYNEQFF; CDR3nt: TGTGCCAGCAGTTTAAACGGTTACAATGAGCAGTTCTTC
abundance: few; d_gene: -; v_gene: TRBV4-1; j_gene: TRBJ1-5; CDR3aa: CASSQDVINQPQHF; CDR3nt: TGCGCCAGCAGCCAAGATGTCATCAATCAGCCCCAGCATTTT
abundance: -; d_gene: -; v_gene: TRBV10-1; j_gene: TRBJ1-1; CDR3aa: CASSGQGNTEAFF; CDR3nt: TGCGCCAGCAGTGGGCAGGGAAACACTGAAGCTTTCTTT
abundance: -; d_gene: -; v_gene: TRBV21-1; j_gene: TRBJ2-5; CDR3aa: CASSKSDPSEETQYF; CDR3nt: TGTGCCAGCAGCAAAAGTGATCCCTCGGAAGAGACCCAGTACTTC
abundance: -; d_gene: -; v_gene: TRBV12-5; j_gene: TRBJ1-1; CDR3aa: CASGLKGNTEAFF; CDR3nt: TGTGCTAGTGGTTTGAAAGGGAACACTGAAGCTTTCTTT
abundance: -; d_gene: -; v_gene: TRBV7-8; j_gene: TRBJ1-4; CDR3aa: CASSLVQGREKLFF; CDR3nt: TGTGCCAGCAGCTTAGTCCAGGGCCGGGAAAAACTGTTTTTT
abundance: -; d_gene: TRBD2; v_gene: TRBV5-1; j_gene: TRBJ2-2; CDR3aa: CASSLSSGGAGNVNTGELFF; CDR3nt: TGCGCCAGCAGCTTGTCTAGCGGGGGGGCTGGAAATGTCAACACCGGGGAGCTGTTTTTT
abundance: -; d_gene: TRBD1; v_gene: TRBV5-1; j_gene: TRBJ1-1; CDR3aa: CASNIVGQGTLNTEAFF; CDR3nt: TGCGCCAGCAATATCGTTGGACAGGGGACCCTGAACACTGAAGCTTTCTTT
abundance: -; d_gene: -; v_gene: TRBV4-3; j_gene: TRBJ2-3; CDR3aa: CASSQVPPQGGPPHSTDTQYF; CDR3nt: TGCGCCAGCAGCCAAGTACCCCCGCAGGGGGGCCCCCCGCATAGCACAGATACGCAGTATTTT
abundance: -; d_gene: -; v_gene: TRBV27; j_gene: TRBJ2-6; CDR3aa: CASSPTGANVLTF; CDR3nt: TGTGCCAGCAGTCCCACTGGGGCCAACGTCCTGACTTTC
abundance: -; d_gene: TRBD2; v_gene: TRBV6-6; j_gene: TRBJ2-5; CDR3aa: CASSRRVAGVQETQYF; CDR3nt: TGTGCCAGCAGTCGCAGAGTAGCGGGGGTACAAGAGACCCAGTACTTC
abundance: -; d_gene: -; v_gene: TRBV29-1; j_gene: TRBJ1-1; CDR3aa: CSVENRVATEAFF; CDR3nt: TGCAGCGTTGAGAACAGGGTTGCCACTGAAGCTTTCTTT
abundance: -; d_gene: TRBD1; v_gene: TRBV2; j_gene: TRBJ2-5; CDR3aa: CASKGQGIQETQYF; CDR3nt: TGTGCCAGCAAGGGACAGGGGATCCAGGAGACCCAGTACTTC
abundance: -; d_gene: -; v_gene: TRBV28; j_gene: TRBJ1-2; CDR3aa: CASMGAQGYTF; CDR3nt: TGTGCCAGTATGGGGGCGCAGGGCTACACCTTC
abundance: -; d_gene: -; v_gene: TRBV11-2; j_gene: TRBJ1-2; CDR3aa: CASSPGNHNYGYTF; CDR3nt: TGTGCCAGCAGCCCGGGGAATCACAACTATGGCTACACCTTC
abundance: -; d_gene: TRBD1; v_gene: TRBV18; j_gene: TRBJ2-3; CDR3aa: CASSPPTGVRTDTQYF; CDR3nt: TGTGCCAGCTCACCACCTACAGGGGTAAGGACAGATACGCAGTATTTT
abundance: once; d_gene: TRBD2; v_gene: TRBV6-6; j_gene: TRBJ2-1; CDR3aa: CASRSGTSGGAGEQFF; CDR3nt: TGTGCCAGCAGATCAGGGACTAGCGGGGGGGCGGGTGAGCAGTTCTTC
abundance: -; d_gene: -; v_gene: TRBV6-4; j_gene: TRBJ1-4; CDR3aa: CASSDVTTTNEKLFF; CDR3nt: TGTGCCAGCAGTGACGTCACTACAACTAATGAAAAACTGTTTTTT
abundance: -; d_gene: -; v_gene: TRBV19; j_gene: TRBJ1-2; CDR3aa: CASRQSGILWGYTF; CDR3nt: TGTGCCAGTAGGCAGTCCGGGATTCTATGGGGCTACACCTTC
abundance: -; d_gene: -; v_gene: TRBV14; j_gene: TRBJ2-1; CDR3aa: CASSQDTYNEQFF; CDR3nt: TGTGCCAGCAGCCAAGATACGTACAATGAGCAGTTCTTC
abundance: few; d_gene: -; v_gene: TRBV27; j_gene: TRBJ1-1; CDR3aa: CASSFKGANTEAFF; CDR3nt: TGTGCCAGCAGTTTTAAAGGGGCCAACACTGAAGCTTTCTTT